This passage covers 8 T cell receptor beta chains from one sample sequenced in a study of CDR3 diversity in severe acne. MiXCR, run by TCRdb on the PCR reads, gives a single entry per CDR3 protein. The table shows some 90,000 distinct CDR3 sequences, with 45% to 50% occurring only once. The sample taken for sequencing was blood. These receptors came from a male donor in good health, serving as a control.

The rearrangement uses TRBV9 and TRBJ1-1; D gene unclear. The CDR3 spans 15 residues. V was shortened by 5 bases and J by 12 bases, with 26 bases between the two germline ends. Per germline, CDR1 SGDLS and CDR2 YYNGEE. CDR3 sequence reads: CASSELSARCQETFF. CDR3 DNA: TGTGCCAGCAGTGAACTATCAGCCCGATGTCAGGAAACTTTCTTT.

By sample share, this clonotype is medium-sized. This sequence joins TRBV7-9 and TRBJ2-7; D perhaps matches TRBD2 (6 bases). The germline CDR1 and CDR2 sequences are SEHNR and FQNEAQ (reference sequence). V gave up 3 bases and J gave up 5 bases, with 14 bases separating them. This CDR3 comprises 14 residues. This CDR3 is CASSLSTSLDEQYF. In nucleotides, the CDR3 is TGTGCCAGCAGCTTGTCGACTAGTCTTGACGAGCAGTACTTC. The whole variable domain, filled in from reference TRBV7-9 and TRBJ2-7, reads DTGVSQNPRHKITKRGQNVTFRCDPISEHNRLYWYRQTLGQGPEFLTYFQNEAQLEKSRLLSDRFSAERPKGSFSTLEIQRTEQGDSAMYLCASSLSTSLDEQYFGPGTRLTVT.

The chain joins TRBV29-1 to TRBJ1-2, with a possible D match to TRBD1 (5 bases). The CDR3 totals 12 residues. Trimming stripped 6 bases from V and 8 bases from J, with 16 bases between. The germline CDR1 and CDR2 sequences are SQVTM and ANQGSEA. CDR3 loop: CSVPRRGSGYTF. The DNA of the CDR3 is TGCAGCGTCCCTCGACGGGGGAGCGGCTACACCTTC.

This chain connects TRBV24-1 to TRBJ2-3; D possibly corresponds to TRBD2 (5 bases). Germline values: CDR1 KGHDR, CDR2 SFDVKD. This CDR3 region has 15 residues. Trimming stripped 0 bases from V and 6 bases from J, with 12 bases between. The CDR3 reads CATSDLSGSRDTQYF. CDR3 DNA sequence: TGTGCCACCAGTGATTTGTCGGGGTCCAGGGATACGCAGTATTTT.

The CDR3 coding sequence is TGCAGTGCTAGGGACAGGGTTATGGACGAGCAGTACTTC. This codes for CSARDRVMDEQYF. The chain is built from TRBV20-1 and TRBJ2-7; TRBD1 matches 8 bases. Trimming removed 3 bases from V and 5 bases from J; junction bases left unmatched: 6. Germline assignment: CDR1 DFQATT and CDR2 SNEGSKA (reference sequence). This CDR3 spans 13 amino acids.

In this sample, this clonotype turned up a few times. J is TRBJ2-5 and V is TRBV7-8; D call uncertain. Trimming stripped 8 bases from V and 4 bases from J, with 17 bases between. Germline assignment: CDR1 SGHVS and CDR2 FQNEAQ. This CDR3 region has 14 residues. The chain's CDR3 is CASCASWGGETQYF. In DNA, the CDR3 is TGTGCCAGCTGTGCTTCTTGGGGTGGAGAGACCCAGTACTTC.

This clonotype was seen only a few times. The genes are TRBV19 and TRBJ1-5, with no clear D. V was shortened by 3 bases and J by 0 bases, with 12 bases between the two germline ends. The CDR3 runs 16 residues. Per the germline V gene, CDR1 is LNHDA and CDR2 is SQIVND (reference sequence). CDR3 amino acids: CASSISQDYSNQPQHF. CDR3 coding DNA: TGTGCCAGTAGTATTAGTCAGGACTATAGCAATCAGCCCCAGCATTTT.

V and J are TRBV10-3 and TRBJ1-2; D remains ambiguous. Trimming took off 0 bases at V and 8 bases at J, with 10 bases between the two ends. The CDR3 has 13 amino acids. Germline CDR1 ENHRY, CDR2 SYGVKD. For the CDR3, the DNA is TGTGCCATCAGTGAGTCGTATAATGGCGGCTACACCTTC. Protein: CAISESYNGGYTF.